This T cell receptor (beta chain) stems from a study of T cells in Graves' hyperthyroidism and ophthalmopathy (dated by TCRdb to 2018 to 2020). With respect to the entire study: Peripheral blood samples were taken at the time of initial diagnosis, prior to any treatment. The roughly 100 discovery patients were divided at random into training and test sets in a 7:3 ratio. Once sampling was done, hyperthyroidism patients were given methimazole at a starting dose of 30 mg daily, whereas ophthalmopathy patients were given high-dose intravenous methylprednisolone. Whether ophthalmopathy could be predicted prospectively was tested in an independent validation cohort made up of under 20 hyperthyroidism patients plus 17 patients who later progressed to ophthalmopathy. TCR Vbeta CDR3 sequencing of roughly 140 peripheral blood samples (under 45 ophthalmopathy, some 75 hyperthyroidism and roughly 17 progressor patients) is reported in the paper. To identify TCR V-J signatures that set the groups apart, the researchers used a discovery cohort of 90 to 100 patients, made up of around 40 with Graves' ophthalmopathy and 57 with stable Graves' hyperthyroidism. The study also compared thyroid tissue and blood T-cell repertoires from about six Graves' hyperthyroidism patients.

In its sample, this clonotype was seen many times. There is no known antigen for this receptor. Base qualities are not provided; no much larger clone lies one nucleotide away. The paper's findings and limits, for the study overall: No statistical method was used to fix the sample size in advance, and group allocation was not hidden from the investigators. In validation, the model predicted progression to ophthalmopathy with 55% to 71% sensitivity and approximately 78% specificity, a median of around 6.6 months before onset. Blood samples also contained most of the expanded thyroid clonotypes (frequency above 0.001), which suggests that blood repertoires may reflect thyroid immune responses. A model built on a 13 V-J signature distinguished ophthalmopathy from stable hyperthyroidism, reaching 87.88% sensitivity and 81.08% specificity in cross-validation and 80%/75% in testing.

Graves' hyperthyroidism was defined as stable when no progression to ophthalmopathy occurred over 18 months of follow-up. Hyperthyroidism patients were aged 18 to 65 years and newly diagnosed, with disease duration of less than 2 months. Exclusion was applied to patients with uncontrolled infections, other autoimmune diseases, pregnancy or lactation. Diagnoses were based on clinical symptoms, serum thyroxine and TRAb, thyroid ultrasound and orbital computed tomography. PBMCs were separated from 10 ml of fresh peripheral blood using Ficoll-Paque density gradient centrifugation. Trizol reagent was used to extract total RNA, and RNA quality was then checked on an Agilent 2100 Bioanalyzer. TCR beta CDR3 regions were amplified from RNA transcripts. The first round of RT-PCR for the TCR CDR3 was performed with the HTBI primer set and the Qiagen OneStep RT-PCR kit. Libraries were constructed in a second round of multiplex PCR, after which size selection and purification were performed. Paired-end sequencing of the libraries was performed with 100 bp reads on an Illumina HiSeq2000. In the source study's methods: SOAPnuke was used to process the raw data, throwing out any read that contained adapters or uncalled bases, had a mean Phred below 15, or lacked an exact constant-primer or identifier match. COPE v1.2.5 was used to merge high-quality paired reads, and clonotypes were defined as unique nucleotide sequences. Clonotypes were aligned to IMGT TRBV, TRBD and TRBJ reference segments using MiTCR v1.1. The analysis included only V-J combinations with a frequency above 0.0001, which together covered around 99% of the repertoires. A TCS score was defined as the ratio between F50 (clonal expansion) and ExV (chaos), using BLOSUM62-based TCRdist between CDR3 peptides within each V-J. Welch's t-statistics and random forest reduced fewer than 600 V-J features to some 14, which were used in a naive Bayes classifier (R e1071). The public sequencing data were trimmed at Q25 with fastp and processed into clonotypes with MiXCR by TCRdb, which kept only in-frame beta chains. Identical CDR3 proteins give one entry, which carries the most common genes and DNA. The V and J calls were not made by the authors but by TCRdb's processing. The sample contains about 360,000 distinct CDR3 sequences, about 13% of them found a single time. Clones ranked in the top ten supply 9.2% of the sample.

Its CDR3 holds 17 amino acids, cysteine through phenylalanine. Left in the record is the CDR3 DNA by itself, 51 bases read in frame from the first base. The germline V gene provides CDR1 SGHAT and CDR2 FQNNGV. V is shortened by 5 bases, J by 0 bases, and the region joining them spans 17 bases. The receptor was isolated from a woman under 30 with Graves' hyperthyroidism. Recombination joined TRBV11-2 with TRBJ2-1; the D segment could be TRBD2, given 6 matching bases. Sequencing input: blood. The nucleotides are TGTGCCAGCAGCCCCTACTTGGCGGGGAGCTCCTACAATGAGCAGTTCTTC. This translates into CASSPYLAGSSYNEQFF. The entire variable domain, with the stretches around the CDR3 drawn from the reference TRBV11-2 and TRBJ2-1 proteins, is EAGVAQSPRYKIIEKRQSVAFWCNPISGHATLYWYQQILGQGPKLLIQFQNNGVVDDSQLPKDRFSAERLKGVDSTLKIQPAKLEDSAVYLCASSPYLAGSSYNEQFFGPGTRLTVL.